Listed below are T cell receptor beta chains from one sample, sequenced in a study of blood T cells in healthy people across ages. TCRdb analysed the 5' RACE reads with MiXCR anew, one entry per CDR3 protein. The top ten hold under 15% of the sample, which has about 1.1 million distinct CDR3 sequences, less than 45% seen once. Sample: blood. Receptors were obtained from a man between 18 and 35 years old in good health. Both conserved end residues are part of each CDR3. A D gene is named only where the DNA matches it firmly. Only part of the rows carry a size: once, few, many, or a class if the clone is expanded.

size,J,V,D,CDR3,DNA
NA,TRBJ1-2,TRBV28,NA,CASSSAAYGYTF,TGTGCCAGCAGTTCCGCGGCCTATGGCTACACCTTC
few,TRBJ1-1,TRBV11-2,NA,CASSLDHLNTEAFF,TGTGCCAGCAGCTTAGATCATTTAAACACTGAAGCTTTCTTT
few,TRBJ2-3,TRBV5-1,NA,CASSLAVGETDTQYF,TGCGCCAGCAGCTTGGCGGTGGGGGAGACAGATACGCAGTATTTT
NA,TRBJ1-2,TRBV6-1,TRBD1,CASITDRGGNYGYTF,TGTGCCAGCATTACCGACAGGGGAGGGAACTATGGCTACACCTTC
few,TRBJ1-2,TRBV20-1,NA,CSARPGRARLYGYTF,TGCAGTGCTAGACCCGGGAGGGCCCGTCTCTATGGCTACACCTTC
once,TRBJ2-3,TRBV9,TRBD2,CASSPGLAGGLADTQYF,TGTGCCAGCAGCCCGGGACTAGCGGGGGGGCTGGCAGATACGCAGTATTTT
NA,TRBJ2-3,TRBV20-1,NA,CSAMGLATERGTDTQYF,TGCAGTGCTATGGGACTGGCGACAGAGAGGGGCACAGATACGCAGTATTTT
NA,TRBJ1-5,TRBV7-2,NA,CASSRPSFNQPQHF,TGTGCCAGCAGCCGCCCGAGCTTCAATCAGCCCCAGCATTTT
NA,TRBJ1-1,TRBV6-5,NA,CASSYSVEGLNTEAFF,TGTGCCAGCAGTTACTCGGTGGAGGGATTGAACACTGAAGCTTTCTTT
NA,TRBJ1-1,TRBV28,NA,CASSLLRGGRNMNTEAFF,TGTGCCAGCAGTTTACTAAGGGGTGGACGGAACATGAACACTGAAGCTTTCTTT
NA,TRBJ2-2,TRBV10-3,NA,CAISESIDTGELFF,TGTGCCATCAGTGAGTCGATAGACACCGGGGAGCTGTTTTTT
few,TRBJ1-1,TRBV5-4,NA,CASSYTLRGETEAFF,TGTGCCAGCAGCTACACCTTACGGGGCGAGACTGAAGCTTTCTTT
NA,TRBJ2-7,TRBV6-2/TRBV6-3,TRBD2,CASSDHREATEQYF,TGCGCCAGCAGTGACCACCGGGAGGCCACCGAGCAGTACTTC
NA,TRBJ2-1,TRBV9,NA,CASSVTGTDAFNEQFF,TGTGCCAGCAGCGTCACCGGGACCGATGCTTTCAATGAGCAGTTCTTC
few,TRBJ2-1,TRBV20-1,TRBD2,CSARRLAGDNEQFF,TGCAGTGCTCGAAGACTAGCGGGGGACAATGAGCAGTTCTTC
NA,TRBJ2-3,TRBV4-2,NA,CASRGAGTRYTQYF,TGTGCCAGCAGAGGAGCGGGGACACGATATACGCAGTATTTT
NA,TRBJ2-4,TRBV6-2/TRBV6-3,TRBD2,CASRPAGGGNIQYF,TGTGCCAGCAGGCCCGCGGGCGGGGGAAACATTCAGTACTTC
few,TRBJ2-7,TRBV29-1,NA,CSVEGIPYNEQYF,TGCAGCGTTGAAGGTATCCCCTACAATGAGCAGTACTTC
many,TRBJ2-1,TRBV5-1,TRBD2,CASSLAGGGYNEQFF,TGCGCCAGCAGCTTGGCGGGGGGAGGCTACAATGAGCAGTTCTTC
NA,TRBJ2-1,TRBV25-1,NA,CASSNSPGRGSSYNEQFF,TGTGCCAGCAGTAACTCACCTGGACGGGGGAGCTCCTACAATGAGCAGTTCTTC
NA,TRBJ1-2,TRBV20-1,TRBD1,CSARGQNPNYGYTF,TGCAGTGCTAGGGGACAGAATCCTAACTATGGCTACACCTTC
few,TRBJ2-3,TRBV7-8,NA,CASSQRGSAAMTDTQYF,TGTGCCAGCAGCCAAAGGGGGTCGGCGGCTATGACAGATACGCAGTATTTT